The 23 T cell receptor beta chains given below trace back to one sample, sequenced in a study of blood T cell repertoires in COVID-19. Method: immunoSEQ multiplex PCR; TCRdb's copy keeps in-frame clones and lacks some. Here the sample spans almost 85,000 clones, around nine tenths being singletons. Sequenced material: PBMCs or T cells enriched from blood (not recorded which). All receptors come from a woman between 45 and 65 years old with acute COVID-19.

The chain recombines TRBV11-2 with TRBJ1-1; D gene ambiguous. CDR1 and CDR2 from the germline V gene are SGHAT and FQNNGV. V gave up 4 bases and J gave up 8 bases, with 8 bases separating them. CDR3 length: 11 amino acids. The CDR3 DNA follows: TGTGCCAGCAGCTCACAGCGGGAAGCTTTCTTT. Protein: CASSSQREAFF.

The chain couples TRBV19 to TRBJ2-2; maybe TRBD2 (6 bases). The germline V and J ends were trimmed by 6 bases and 4 bases, with 21 bases remaining between them. Germline CDR1 LNHDA, CDR2 SQIVND (reference sequence). There are 17 residues in the CDR3. CDR3 protein: CASRKNRGTYGTGELFF. The CDR3 DNA reads as TGTGCCAGTAGAAAAAACCGCGGGACTTACGGCACCGGGGAGCTGTTTTTT.

The CDR3 coding sequence is TGTGCCAGTAGTATGAGGGCGGAAACTACTAACTATGGCTACACCTTC. It encodes CASSMRAETTNYGYTF. The chain joins TRBV19 to TRBJ1-2; D uncertain. V lost 3 bases and J 0 bases, leaving 14 bases between the germline ends. The CDR3 extends over 16 amino acids. Per the germline V gene, CDR1 is LNHDA and CDR2 is SQIVND (reference sequence).

The CDR3 reads CASSYPGGYNEQFF. In DNA, the CDR3 is TGTGCCAGCAGTTACCCGGGGGGGTACAATGAGCAGTTCTTC. The V call is TRBV27, the J call TRBJ2-1; TRBD2 agrees at 8 bases. J lost 4 bases, V lost 4 bases, and 3 bases had no gene match. Germline CDR1 is MNHEY and CDR2 is SMNVEV (reference sequence). The length of the CDR3 is 14 residues.

The genes are TRBV7-9 and TRBJ2-1; 14 bases agree with TRBD2. V dropped 2 bases and J dropped 9; count of bases not matched to a gene: 9. The CDR3 contains 17 residues. Germline CDR1 reads SEHNR; CDR2 reads FQNEAQ (reference sequence). The CDR3, as DNA: TGTGCCAGCAGCTTAATTACAATAGGACTAGCGGGAGGTGAGCAGTTCTTC. Its protein product is CASSLITIGLAGGEQFF.

The gene calls are TRBV5-1 and TRBJ1-6; D may be TRBD1 (6 bases). The CDR3 extends over 16 amino acids. The V gene lost 2 bases and the J gene lost 10 bases, with 19 bases spanning the gap. Germline CDR1 and CDR2: SGHRS and YFSETQ. CDR3 amino acids: CASSFNTGRVLSPLHF. In DNA form, the CDR3 reads TGCGCCAGCAGCTTTAACACAGGGCGGGTTTTGTCACCCCTCCACTTT.

V gene TRBV4-1 combines with J gene TRBJ2-3, with 14 positions matching TRBD2. Germline CDR1 and CDR2: MGHRA and YSYEKL. V was pared by 0 bases and J by 8 bases, with 4 bases of the junction left unmatched. This CDR3 is 16 amino acids long. The CDR3 here is CASSQEGLAGVSTQYF. The CDR3 coding sequence is TGCGCCAGCAGCCAAGAGGGACTAGCGGGAGTGAGTACGCAGTATTTT.

This chain uses TRBV11-2 with TRBJ2-2; TRBD2 aligns across 13 bases. The V segment lost 3 bases and the J segment 5 bases; nucleotides outside the gene matches: 0. Germline CDR1 and CDR2: SGHAT and FQNNGV. The CDR3 spans 15 residues. This CDR3 is CASSLTSGRTGELFF. For the CDR3, the DNA is TGTGCCAGCAGCTTGACTAGCGGGAGGACCGGGGAGCTGTTTTTT.

The chain recombines TRBV28 with TRBJ2-3; weak D call: TRBD1 (6 bases). Deletions cut 3 bases from V and 1 base from J, with 20 bases between. Germline V gives CDR1 MDHEN, CDR2 SYDVKM. The CDR3 is 18 amino acids. The CDR3 sequence is CASSFLVTGLSGTDTQYF. The CDR3, as DNA: TGTGCCAGCAGTTTCCTCGTGACAGGCCTCAGTGGCACAGATACGCAGTATTTT.

This chain joins TRBV18 and TRBJ1-2, with D tentatively TRBD1 (6 bases). V was pared by 1 base and J by 2 bases, with 11 bases between. In germline, CDR1 is KGHSH, CDR2 LQKENI. The CDR3 has 15 amino acids. The CDR3 sequence is CASSPLLGQNYGYTF. The CDR3 region has the DNA TGTGCCAGCTCACCACTGCTCGGACAGAACTATGGCTACACCTTC.

The genes are TRBV5-1 and TRBJ1-1; possible D gene TRBD1, 5 bases. Per germline, CDR1 SGHRS and CDR2 YFSETQ. Deletions cut 0 bases from V and 5 bases from J, with 5 bases between. The CDR3 extends over 12 amino acids. The CDR3 DNA follows: TGCGCCAGCAGCTTGGACAGGACTGAAGCTTTCTTT. Protein product: CASSLDRTEAFF.

The V and J genes are TRBV2 and TRBJ1-3; TRBD1 matches at 8 bases. From germline, CDR1 is SNHLY and CDR2 FYNNEI. This CDR3 contains 16 residues. The V gene end was trimmed by 5 bases and the J gene end by 0 bases; junction bases not matched to a gene: 6. The CDR3 loop is CASSRQGALSGNTIYF. The CDR3 nucleotides are TGTGCCAGCAGTCGCCAGGGGGCGCTCTCTGGAAACACCATATATTTT.

The chain combines TRBV5-8 with TRBJ1-3; perhaps TRBD1 as D (6 bases). The CDR3 extends over 18 amino acids. V gave up 0 bases and J gave up 0 bases, with 16 bases separating them. Per germline, CDR1 SGHTS and CDR2 YDEGEE. The CDR3 bases are TGTGCCAGCAGCTTGGGCCTAACAGGGTTCTCCTCTGGAAACACCATATATTTT. Its translation is CASSLGLTGFSSGNTIYF.

CDR3 in DNA: TGTGCCAGCAGCTTGGCCAAGGGGACAGGGAACACTGAAGCTTTCTTT. Amino acids: CASSLAKGTGNTEAFF. V and J are TRBV5-4 and TRBJ1-1, with 8 bases fitting TRBD1. Germline V lookup: CDR1 SGHNT, CDR2 YYREEE (reference sequence). J was trimmed by 1 base and V by 0 bases; bases with no gene match: 5. The CDR3 runs 16 residues.

The chain joins TRBV5-1 to TRBJ2-2; no firm D call. The germline V gene has CDR1 SGHRS and CDR2 YFSETQ. CDR3 length: 15 residues. Deletions cut 2 bases from V and 0 bases from J, with 8 bases between. DNA for the CDR3: TGCGCCAGCAGCTTCGGTAATTCGAACACCGGGGAGCTGTTTTTT. Protein: CASSFGNSNTGELFF.

This clone was seen once. The V call is TRBV6-5, the J call TRBJ2-1; TRBD2 is a possible D gene (5 bases). The germline gives CDR1 MNHEY, CDR2 SVGAGI. V lost 6 bases and J 4 bases, leaving 16 bases between the germline ends. The CDR3 loop spans 15 amino acids. The CDR3 DNA reads as TGTGCCAGCAGACGACCTAGCCTGGGTTACAATGAGCAGTTCTTC. This translates into CASRRPSLGYNEQFF.

The V and J genes are TRBV6-1 and TRBJ2-7, with D possibly matching TRBD2 (6 bases). This CDR3 is built from 13 residues. V lost 1 base and J 6 bases, leaving 10 bases between the germline ends. Per germline, CDR1 MNHNS and CDR2 SASEGT. CDR3 amino acids: CASSEDRRGEQYF. As DNA, the CDR3 is TGTGCCAGCAGTGAAGACAGGCGGGGCGAGCAGTACTTC.

V usage is TRBV7-9 and J usage is TRBJ2-1; TRBD2 agrees at 7 bases. CDR3 length equals 16 residues. Trimming removed 1 base from V and 8 bases from J; junction bases left unmatched: 11. Germline V gene sequence: CDR1 SEHNR, CDR2 FQNEAQ (reference sequence). The CDR3 DNA follows: TGTGCCAGCAGCTTAGGATTTAGCGGGTCAGGCGATGAGCAGTTCTTC. It translates to CASSLGFSGSGDEQFF.

V usage is TRBV3-1 (or the pseudogene TRBV3-2) and J usage is TRBJ1-6; 9 bases line up with TRBD1. Losses at the gene ends were 5 bases for V and 10 bases for J; bases not matched to a gene: 3. This CDR3 contains 13 residues. The germline V gene encodes CDR1 LGHDT and CDR2 YNNKEL (reference sequence). As DNA, the CDR3 is TGTGCCAGCAGCTGGACAGGGGAATCACCCCTCCACTTT. Translating it yields CASSWTGESPLHF.

The genes are TRBV9 and TRBJ2-1, with 9 positions matching TRBD2. This CDR3 has 14 amino acids. The junction had 9 bases not matched to a gene; V was cut back by 2 bases and J by 12 bases. Germline V gene sequence: CDR1 SGDLS, CDR2 YYNGEE. The CDR3 sequence: CASSVWREGRVQFF. Written as DNA, the CDR3 is TGTGCCAGCAGCGTTTGGCGGGAGGGCCGAGTGCAGTTCTTC.

V is TRBV19 and J is TRBJ1-2; D remains ambiguous. Trimming shortened V by 6 bases and J by 10 bases, and 21 bases separated the two germline ends. Germline CDR1 LNHDA, CDR2 SQIVND (reference sequence). The CDR3 length is 14 residues. The DNA for the CDR3 is TGTGCCAGTAGAAAGGAGGGAGGGCCAAATTTCTACACCTTC. Translation: CASRKEGGPNFYTF.

The V and J genes are TRBV19 and TRBJ2-1, with TRBD2 as a possible D gene (6 bases). Germline V gives CDR1 LNHDA, CDR2 SQIVND (reference sequence). This CDR3 is built from 15 residues. The germline V and J ends were trimmed by 8 bases and 8 bases, with 22 bases remaining between them. CDR3 residues: CASLNVGGGLHEQFF. CDR3 bases: TGTGCCAGTTTAAATGTTGGGGGAGGTTTGCATGAGCAGTTCTTC.

The rearrangement uses TRBV5-1 and TRBJ1-3; TRBD1 matches 9 bases. The germline CDR1 and CDR2 sequences are SGHRS and YFSETQ. The CDR3 is 17 residues long. V shed 3 bases and J 0 bases; nucleotides not matched to a gene: 7. The CDR3 DNA sequence: TGCGCCAGCAGCTGGACAGGGGCTCATCGCTCTGGAAACACCATATATTTT. Encoded protein: CASSWTGAHRSGNTIYF.